A selection of T cell receptor beta chains follows, all from one sample in a study of blood T cell repertoires in COVID-19. Profiled with immunoSEQ multiplex PCR; TCRdb holds only in-frame clones, not every one. The sample records some 74,000 clones, roughly 88% being singletons. The source material was peripheral blood. These receptors were collected from a woman older than 75 with acute or convalescent COVID-19. Each CDR3 is given with its conserved first and last residue. The D gene is left open where the match is weak.

j_call: TRBJ2-5; d_call: TRBD2; v_call: TRBV19; cdr3_nt: TGTGCCAGTAGTATCCCCTCCTTGGCGGGGGGCCAAGAGACCCAGTACTTC; cdr3_aa: CASSIPSLAGGQETQYF
j_call: TRBJ2-3; d_call: TRBD2; v_call: TRBV3-1/TRBV3-2; cdr3_nt: TGTGCCAGCAGCCAAACACTAGCGGGACGCGGATATACGCAGTATTTT; cdr3_aa: CASSQTLAGRGYTQYF
j_call: TRBJ2-3; d_call: .; v_call: TRBV7-8; cdr3_nt: TGTGCCAGCAGCAATGCCGGGACTTATACGCAGTATTTT; cdr3_aa: CASSNAGTYTQYF
j_call: TRBJ1-1; d_call: .; v_call: TRBV3-1/TRBV3-2; cdr3_nt: TGTGCCAGCAGCCCAGTGGCAGGGTGGGCTTTCTTT; cdr3_aa: CASSPVAGWAFF
j_call: TRBJ2-5; d_call: TRBD2; v_call: TRBV7-9; cdr3_nt: TGTGCCAGCAGTCCAGATGCGATAGGGGTGGCGGGGGGGCAAGAGACCCAGTACTTC; cdr3_aa: CASSPDAIGVAGGQETQYF
j_call: TRBJ2-1; d_call: TRBD2; v_call: TRBV18; cdr3_nt: TGTGCCAGCTCAACCCCTAGGCTAGCGGGGTACAATGAGCAGTTCTTC; cdr3_aa: CASSTPRLAGYNEQFF
j_call: TRBJ1-1; d_call: .; v_call: TRBV7-6; cdr3_nt: TGTGCCAGCAGCTTAGACAGGGCGAACACTGAAGCTTTCTTT; cdr3_aa: CASSLDRANTEAFF
j_call: TRBJ1-4; d_call: .; v_call: TRBV2; cdr3_nt: TGTGCCAGCAGTGGATCCGGGGCTAATGAAAAACTGTTTTTT; cdr3_aa: CASSGSGANEKLFF
j_call: TRBJ2-1; d_call: .; v_call: TRBV5-1; cdr3_nt: TGCGTTTCGCAGGCCTTTCCAACCTACAATGAGCAGTTCTTC; cdr3_aa: CVSQAFPTYNEQFF
j_call: TRBJ1-2; d_call: TRBD1; v_call: TRBV7-2; cdr3_nt: TGTGCCAGCATGCAGGGGGCTCGAGATGGCTACACCTTC; cdr3_aa: CASMQGARDGYTF
j_call: TRBJ1-1; d_call: .; v_call: TRBV12-5; cdr3_nt: TGTGCTAGTGGGTGGGGGGACACTGAAGCTTTCTTT; cdr3_aa: CASGWGDTEAFF
j_call: TRBJ1-1; d_call: TRBD1; v_call: TRBV4-1; cdr3_nt: TGCGCCAGCAGCCAAGATAGGGGTGAGAGGGGGCGGATAGATTCGAACACTGAAGCTTTCTTT; cdr3_aa: CASSQDRGERGRIDSNTEAFF
j_call: TRBJ1-1; d_call: .; v_call: TRBV6-1; cdr3_nt: TGTGCCAGCAGTGAACAGGGGTGGAACACTGAAGCTTTCTTT; cdr3_aa: CASSEQGWNTEAFF